This entry describes one T cell receptor beta chain. Its antigen is unknown. V lost 7 bases and J 4 bases, leaving 16 bases between the germline ends. The CDR3 runs 14 residues. CDR1 is SQVTM and CDR2 is ANQGSEA in the germline V gene. Naive CD8 cells lacked CD45RO and underwent positive selection for CCR7, leaving out terminally differentiated effector memory CD45RA+ cells. The data were taken from a study of shared clonotypes between healthy human individuals. About the study: Samples came from a couple of female and three male donors aged 18 to 49. For every donor, three CD4 naive, three CD4 memory, two CD8 naive and one CD8 memory plates were used.

General study results and limits: Generation probability values for non-shared clonotypes were lower than those for clonotypes shared by all four donors. Sorted-subset sequencing was shown by rarefaction to be incomplete despite large depth.

Libraries were prepared by immunoSEQ multiplex PCR; TCRdb keeps only in-frame clonotypes and omits some of them. The data hold 2 million to 2.5 million clones, with about 92% observed a single time. Sequencing was done on a sample of naive CD8+ T cells from PBMCs. V and J are TRBV29-1 and TRBJ2-2; D unresolved. This receptor was identified in a man between 18 and 35 years old in good health. Some clones in this sample may be carry-over from other donors' samples. The CDR3 DNA reads TGCAGCGCCTACTTGGGCTTACGCACCGGGGAGCTGTTTTTT. Residues: CSAYLGLRTGELFF.